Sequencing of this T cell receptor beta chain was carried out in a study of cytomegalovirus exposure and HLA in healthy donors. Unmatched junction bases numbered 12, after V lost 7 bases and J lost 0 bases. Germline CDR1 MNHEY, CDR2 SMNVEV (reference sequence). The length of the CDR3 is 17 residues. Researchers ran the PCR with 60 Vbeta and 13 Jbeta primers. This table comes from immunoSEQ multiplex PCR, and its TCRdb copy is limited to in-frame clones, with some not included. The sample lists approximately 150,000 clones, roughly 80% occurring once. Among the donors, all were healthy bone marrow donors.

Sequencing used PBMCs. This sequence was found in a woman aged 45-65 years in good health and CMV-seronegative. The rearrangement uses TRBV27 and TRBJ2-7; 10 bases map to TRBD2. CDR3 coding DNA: TGTGCCAGCACTTCCCTAGGAGCTAGCGGGAGCTCCTACGAGCAGTACTTC. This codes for CASTSLGASGSSYEQYF.